The subject of this entry is one T cell receptor (beta chain). Antigen: not known. The repertoire was sequenced with immunoSEQ multiplex PCR; TCRdb's copy has only in-frame clones and lacks some. The table has tens of thousands of clones, around 88% seen once. This specimen belongs to a study of T cell responses to AZD1222 COVID-19 vaccine. This CDR3 has 13 residues. Trimming left V 2 bases short and J 2 bases short, with 7 bases between. The germline V gene encodes CDR1 SGHNT and CDR2 YYREEE (reference sequence). Timing groups of about 4 and about 12 weeks for second doses were pooled. Points from the study as a whole: CD4 TCRs associated with vaccination spanned spike, dominating at 160-218 and 743-854.

The chain carries TRBV5-4 and TRBJ1-2; no reliable D call. The sequence derives from an adult who received the AZD1222 COVID-19 vaccine. The sample in question was peripheral blood, obtained 28 days after the second AZD1222 dose. The CDR3 region has the DNA TGTGCCAGCAGCTTAGGTGAGAACTATGGCTACACCTTC. It yields the protein CASSLGENYGYTF.